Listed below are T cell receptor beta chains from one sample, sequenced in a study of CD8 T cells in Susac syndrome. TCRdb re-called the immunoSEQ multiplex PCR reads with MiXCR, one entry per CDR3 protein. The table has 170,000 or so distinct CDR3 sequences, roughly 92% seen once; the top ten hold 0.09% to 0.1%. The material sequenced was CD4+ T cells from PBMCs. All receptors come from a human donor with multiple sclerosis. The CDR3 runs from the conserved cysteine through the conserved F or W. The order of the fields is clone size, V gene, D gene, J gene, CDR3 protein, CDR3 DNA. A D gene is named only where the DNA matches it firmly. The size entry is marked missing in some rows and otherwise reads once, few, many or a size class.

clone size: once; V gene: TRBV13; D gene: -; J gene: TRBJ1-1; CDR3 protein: CASSRTPVRAFF; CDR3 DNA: TGTGCCAGCAGCCGAACCCCCGTCAGGGCTTTCTTT
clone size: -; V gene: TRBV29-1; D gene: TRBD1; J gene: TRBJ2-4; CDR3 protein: CSVEGQGKGIQYF; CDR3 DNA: TGCAGCGTTGAAGGACAGGGGAAAGGCATTCAGTACTTC
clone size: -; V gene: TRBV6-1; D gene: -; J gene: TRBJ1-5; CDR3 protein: CASSDYIQPQHF; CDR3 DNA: TGTGCCAGCAGTGACTACATCCAGCCCCAGCATTTT
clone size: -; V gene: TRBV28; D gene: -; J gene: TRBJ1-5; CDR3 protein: CASSFGEEYQPQHF; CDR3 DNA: TGTGCCAGCAGTTTCGGCGAGGAATATCAGCCCCAGCATTTT
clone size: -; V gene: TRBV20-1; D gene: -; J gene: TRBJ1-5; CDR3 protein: CSAREQLGVGQPQHF; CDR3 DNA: TGCAGTGCTAGAGAGCAGCTGGGGGTAGGGCAGCCCCAGCATTTT
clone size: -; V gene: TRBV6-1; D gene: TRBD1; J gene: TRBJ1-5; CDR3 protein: CASSRTGMGNQPQHF; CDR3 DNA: TGTGCCAGCAGTCGGACAGGGATGGGAAATCAGCCCCAGCATTTT
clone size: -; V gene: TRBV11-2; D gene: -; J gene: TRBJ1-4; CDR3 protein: CASTPNRAEKLFF; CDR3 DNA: TGTGCCAGCACCCCTAACAGGGCGGAAAAACTGTTTTTT
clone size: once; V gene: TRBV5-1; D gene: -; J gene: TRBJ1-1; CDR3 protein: CASSLLPANTEAFF; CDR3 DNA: TGCGCCAGCAGCTTGTTGCCGGCAAACACTGAAGCTTTCTTT
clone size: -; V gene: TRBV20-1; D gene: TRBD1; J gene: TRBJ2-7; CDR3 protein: CSAPQQGALHEQYF; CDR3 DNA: TGCAGTGCTCCCCAACAGGGGGCCCTCCACGAGCAGTACTTC
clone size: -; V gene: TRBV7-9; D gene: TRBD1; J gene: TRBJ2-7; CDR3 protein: CASSPHRTGGGEQYF; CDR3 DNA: TGTGCCAGCAGCCCCCACAGGACAGGGGGAGGCGAGCAGTACTTC
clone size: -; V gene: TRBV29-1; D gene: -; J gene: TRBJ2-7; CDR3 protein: CSGITDSSYEQYF; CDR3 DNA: TGCAGCGGCATTACAGATTCTTCCTACGAGCAGTACTTC
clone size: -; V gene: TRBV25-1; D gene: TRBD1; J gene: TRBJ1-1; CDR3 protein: CASRQGAGTEAFF; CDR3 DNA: TGTGCCAGCAGGCAGGGGGCGGGTACTGAAGCTTTCTTT
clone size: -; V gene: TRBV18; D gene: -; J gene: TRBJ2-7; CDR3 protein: CASSPLTSGFYEQYF; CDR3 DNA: TGTGCCAGCTCACCATTGACGAGCGGGTTTTACGAGCAGTACTTC
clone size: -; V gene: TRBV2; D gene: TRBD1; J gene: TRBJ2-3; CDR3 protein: CASSEVQGEDTQYF; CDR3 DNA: TGTGCCAGCAGTGAAGTCCAGGGGGAGGATACGCAGTATTTT
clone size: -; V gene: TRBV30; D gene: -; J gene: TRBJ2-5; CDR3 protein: CAWKGSSETQYF; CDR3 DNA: TGTGCCTGGAAGGGGAGCTCGGAGACCCAGTACTTC
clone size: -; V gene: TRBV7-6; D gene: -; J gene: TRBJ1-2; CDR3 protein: CASSLAATGNYGYTF; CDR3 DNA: TGTGCCAGCAGCTTAGCAGCGACGGGAAACTATGGCTACACCTTC
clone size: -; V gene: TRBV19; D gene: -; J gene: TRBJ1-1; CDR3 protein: CASSIGGRNTEAFF; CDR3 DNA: TGTGCCAGTAGTATAGGGGGGAGGAACACTGAAGCTTTCTTT
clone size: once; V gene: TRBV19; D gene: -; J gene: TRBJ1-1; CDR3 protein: CASSIWADTEAFF; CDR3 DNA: TGTGCCAGTAGTATTTGGGCAGACACTGAAGCTTTCTTT
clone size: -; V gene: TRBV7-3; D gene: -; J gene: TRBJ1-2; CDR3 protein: CASSPPGGGQGYTF; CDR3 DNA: TGTGCCAGCAGCCCTCCGGGGGGCGGGCAGGGCTACACCTTC
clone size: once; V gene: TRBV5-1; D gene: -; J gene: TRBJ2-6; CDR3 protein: CASTGTHSGANVLTF; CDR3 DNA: TGCGCCAGCACCGGGACACACTCTGGGGCCAACGTCCTGACTTTC
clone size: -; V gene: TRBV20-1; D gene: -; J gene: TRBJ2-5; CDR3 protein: CSARDTFLQETQYF; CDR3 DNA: TGCAGTGCTAGAGATACATTCCTCCAAGAGACCCAGTACTTC
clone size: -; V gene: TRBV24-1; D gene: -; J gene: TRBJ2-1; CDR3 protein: CATSDPPYTREQFF; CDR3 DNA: TGTGCCACCAGTGATCCCCCGTATACGCGGGAGCAGTTCTTC